This TCR beta chain was obtained from a study of Ad26.COV2.S vaccination and SARS-CoV-2 variants. Study details: Donor participated within the Ad26.COV2.S arm of the COV1001 trial. Recipients of Ad26.COV2.S got it intramuscularly, once or twice 56 days apart. Findings of the study overall: Similar non-spike TCR breadth was seen in vaccine and placebo recipients.

The CDR3 runs to 16 residues. The ends were cut back, 2 bases at V and 4 bases at J, with 17 bases in the middle. CDR1 is MDHEN, CDR2 SYDVKM, per germline. Using immunoSEQ multiplex PCR, the repertoire was profiled, and TCRdb retains in-frame clones only, with some absent. The profile shows roughly 240,000 clones, 85% to 90% of them singletons. A note on this clone: Its antigen is not known.

Indicated treatment: 15 to 20 received Ad26.COV2.S at low or high dose, single or two shots; several received placebo; per-sample allocation not given. On day 63 after the first injection, vaccine and placebo recipients gave samples. The sequencing used peripheral blood, collected in a trial of Ad26.COV2.S vaccine versus placebo. The chain combines TRBV28 with TRBJ2-5, with D tentatively TRBD2 (5 bases). The sequence was obtained from a person between 18 and 59 years old who received the Ad26.COV2.S COVID-19 vaccine or a placebo. In DNA, the CDR3 is TGTGCCAGCAGTTTACTAAGCGGCCCTCGAAGAGAGACCCAGTACTTC. Protein sequence: CASSLLSGPRRETQYF.